A single sample is the source of the 9 T cell receptor beta chains below, sequenced in a study of cytomegalovirus exposure and HLA in healthy donors. Both 60 Vbeta primers and 13 Jbeta primers went into the PCR. TCRdb's copy holds only in-frame clones and misses some; the assay was immunoSEQ multiplex PCR. The table lists 80,000 to 95,000 clones, 65% to 80% of them singletons. The sequenced sample consisted of PBMCs. These receptors were taken from a woman in her fifties or sixties in good health and CMV-seropositive.

The rearrangement links TRBV27 to TRBJ2-3, with D possibly TRBD1 on 7 matching bases. Germline CDR1 is MNHEY and CDR2 is SMNVEV (reference sequence). This CDR3 region has 14 residues. V dropped 6 bases and J dropped 4 bases, with 14 bases sitting between them. This CDR3 reads CASSSGGSPDTQYF. DNA for the CDR3: TGTGCCAGCAGCTCAGGGGGGTCCCCAGATACGCAGTATTTT.

The chain has TRBV27 and TRBJ2-7; TRBD2 matches at 7 bases. The CDR3 spans 14 residues. With 3 bases clipped from V and 3 bases from J, the junction kept 5 bases outside the gene matches. From germline, CDR1 is MNHEY and CDR2 SMNVEV (reference sequence). In nucleotides, the CDR3 is TGTGCCAGCAGTTTGGGGCGGGAGATCTACGAGCAGTACTTC. Translation: CASSLGREIYEQYF.

This clone was detected a few times. The chain combines TRBV9 with TRBJ2-5, with 7 bases fitting TRBD1. This CDR3 is 13 amino acids long. The trim removed 4 bases at V and 4 bases at J, leaving 4 bases unmatched. Germline V gene lookup returns CDR1 SGDLS and CDR2 YYNGEE. In DNA form, the CDR3 reads TGTGCCAGCAGCCGAGGGGGCCGAGAGACCCAGTACTTC. This codes for CASSRGGRETQYF.

The rearrangement uses TRBV10-3 and TRBJ2-2; D is perhaps TRBD2 (5 bases). Per germline, CDR1 ENHRY and CDR2 SYGVKD. The CDR3 is made up of 16 amino acids. The V end was cut by 4 bases, the J end by 3 bases, with 15 bases between. The chain's CDR3 is CAISGGLDSDTGELFF. CDR3 coding DNA: TGTGCCATCAGTGGAGGGCTGGATTCGGACACCGGGGAGCTGTTTTTT.

The chain combines TRBV28 with TRBJ2-1; D is undetermined. The CDR3 spans 15 residues. Trimming pared 0 bases from V and 8 bases from J, leaving 14 bases between. Germline V gives CDR1 MDHEN, CDR2 SYDVKM. CDR3 in DNA: TGTGCCAGCAGTTTATGGGCGCGTCTAAGCGATGAGCAGTTCTTC. Its protein is CASSLWARLSDEQFF.

This sequence joins TRBV27 and TRBJ2-3; 9 bases line up with TRBD1. The CDR3 covers 14 residues. From germline, CDR1 is MNHEY and CDR2 SMNVEV (reference sequence). The trim removed 5 bases at V and 6 bases at J, leaving 6 bases unmatched. The CDR3 DNA is TGTGCCAGCAGTCGCTGGGACAGGGAGGATACGCAGTATTTT. This codes for CASSRWDREDTQYF.

This clone was seen a few times. The junction differs from germline at one of its ends, possibly a read error. The CDR3 region is CASSQGTGDYTQYF. As DNA, the CDR3 is TGTGCTAGCAGCCAAGGGACAGGAGATTATACGCAGTATTTT. The chain couples TRBV7-7 to TRBJ2-3; 8 nucleotides agree with TRBD1. CDR3 length: 14 amino acids. CDR1 is SSHAT, CDR2 FNYEAQ, per germline (reference sequence).

The gene calls are TRBV7-9 and TRBJ2-3; 8 bases align to TRBD1. Trimming removed 5 bases from V and 1 base from J; junction bases left unmatched: 5. Per the germline V gene, CDR1 is SEHNR and CDR2 is FQNEAQ (reference sequence). This CDR3 comprises 15 residues. The DNA of the CDR3 is TGTGCCAGCAGCCGAACAGGGGGACGCACAGATACGCAGTATTTT. Encoded protein: CASSRTGGRTDTQYF.

This clone occurred once. V is TRBV27 and J is TRBJ1-6; the D is unclear. The CDR3 extends over 14 amino acids. V lost 10 bases and J 7 bases, leaving 17 bases between the germline ends. CDR1 is MNHEY, CDR2 SMNVEV, per germline (reference sequence). The CDR3 is CATPTRNRNSPLHF. DNA of the CDR3: TGTGCCACCCCCACGAGGAATCGAAATTCACCCCTCCACTTT.